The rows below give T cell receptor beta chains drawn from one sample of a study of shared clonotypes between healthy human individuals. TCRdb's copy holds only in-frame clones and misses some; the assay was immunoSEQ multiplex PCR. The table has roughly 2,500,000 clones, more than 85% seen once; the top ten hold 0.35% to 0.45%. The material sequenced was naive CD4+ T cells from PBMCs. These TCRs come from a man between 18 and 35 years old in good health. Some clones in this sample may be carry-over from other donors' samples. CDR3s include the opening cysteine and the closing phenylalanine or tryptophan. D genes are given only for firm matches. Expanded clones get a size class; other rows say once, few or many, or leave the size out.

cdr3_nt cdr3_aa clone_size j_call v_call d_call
TGCGCCAGCAGGGAACAGTCCCTCGGGGAGCAGTACTTC CASREQSLGEQYF . TRBJ2-7 TRBV5-1 .
TGCAGTGCTCCTAGGGGTGATACGCAGTATTTT CSAPRGDTQYF once TRBJ2-3 TRBV20-1 .
TGTGCCAGCAGCCGGACAGGGAACACTGAAGCTTTCTTT CASSRTGNTEAFF . TRBJ1-1 TRBV28 TRBD1
TGTGCCAGCAGCCAATACCGGGCCGCCTGGGCGACCCAGTACTTC CASSQYRAAWATQYF . TRBJ2-5 TRBV5-4 .
TGTGCCAGCAGTTCAGGGTCAAGTGGGAACACTGAAGCTTTCTTT CASSSGSSGNTEAFF . TRBJ1-1 TRBV28 .
TGCAGCGTTGAAGAGGTAGGGGTCAGCACTGAAGCTTTCTTT CSVEEVGVSTEAFF . TRBJ1-1 TRBV29-1 .
TGTGCCAGCAGCTCCCGCTTCGGATTTAGGGAAGGAGATACGCAGTATTTT CASSSRFGFREGDTQYF . TRBJ2-3 TRBV7-8 .
TGCGCCAGCAGGCGGGAGGGCCGGAGTGAGCAGTTCTTC CASRREGRSEQFF . TRBJ2-1 TRBV5-1 TRBD2
TGCGCCAGCAGACCTAGCGGTAAAGAGACCCAGTACTTC CASRPSGKETQYF . TRBJ2-5 TRBV10-2 TRBD2
TGTGCCAGCAGCCAAGATCTGCGGGGTCAAGAGACCCAGTACTTC CASSQDLRGQETQYF . TRBJ2-5 TRBV4-2 .
TGTGCCAGCAGCCTTAGGCCCCGGAGTCAAGAGACCCAGTACTTC CASSLRPRSQETQYF . TRBJ2-5 TRBV5-4 .
TGTGCCAGCAGCGTCGACTCTAACTATGGCTACACCTTC CASSVDSNYGYTF . TRBJ1-2 TRBV9 .
TGTGCCAGCAGCTTTCTAGCGGGGCAACAAGAGACCCAGTACTTC CASSFLAGQQETQYF . TRBJ2-5 TRBV11-2 TRBD2
TGCGCCAGCAGCCCGGGACTGGCCCCAGGACCAGATACGCAGTATTTT CASSPGLAPGPDTQYF . TRBJ2-3 TRBV4-3 .
TGTGCCAGCAACCTCCCCGGGGGGGACTACAATGAGCAGTTCTTC CASNLPGGDYNEQFF once TRBJ2-1 TRBV2 TRBD2
TGTGCCAGCGGACACGACTACGAGCAGTACTTC CASGHDYEQYF . TRBJ2-7 TRBV4-1 .
TGTGCCAGCAGTTCAACTAGCGGGAGGGCCTACAATGAGCAGTTCTTC CASSSTSGRAYNEQFF . TRBJ2-1 TRBV27 TRBD2
TGTGCCAGCAGCCGGGTGGCAGTCTACGAGCAGTACTTC CASSRVAVYEQYF . TRBJ2-7 TRBV11-2 .
TGTGCCAGCAGCGTCGATGGGGGACTTGATGGCTACACCTTC CASSVDGGLDGYTF . TRBJ1-2 TRBV9 .
TGCGCCAGCAGCCAAGATCGGAGCAATGAGCAGTTCTTC CASSQDRSNEQFF . TRBJ2-1 TRBV4-3 .
TGTGCCAGCACCCTGGGGGGACAGGGATCGGGCTACACCTTC CASTLGGQGSGYTF . TRBJ1-2 TRBV6-1 TRBD1
TGCAGCGTTGAAGTCGTGCAGGGGGGACGAGGGACCATATATTTT CSVEVVQGGRGTIYF . TRBJ1-3 TRBV29-1 TRBD1
TGTGCCAGCAGCTTAGAGCGGTTGGGGAACACTGAAGCTTTCTTT CASSLERLGNTEAFF . TRBJ1-1 TRBV11-2 .
TGTGCCAGCAGACCAAGAATGACAGGGGGCAACGAGCAGTACTTC CASRPRMTGGNEQYF . TRBJ2-7 TRBV28 TRBD1
TGTGCCACCAGCAGAGGAGCGCTGGGGACATCCTACGAGCAGTACTTC CATSRGALGTSYEQYF . TRBJ2-7 TRBV15 .
TGTGCCAGCAGCCTCACGGCGGGAACCTACGAGCAGTACTTC CASSLTAGTYEQYF . TRBJ2-7 TRBV5-6 .
TGTGCCAGCAGCTCCGTATCTGGCGGGAGAAGAAATGAGCAGTTCTTC CASSSVSGGRRNEQFF once TRBJ2-1 TRBV7-3 TRBD2
TGTGCCAGCAGCATGTCCCGGGACAGGGGCTGGGTGGAGCAGTACTTC CASSMSRDRGWVEQYF . TRBJ2-7 TRBV5-5 TRBD1
TGCGCCTCCCGGGAGAACAATGAAAAACTGTTTTTT CASRENNEKLFF . TRBJ1-4 TRBV5-1 .
TGCGCCAGCAGCCAGTCGACAGCGCTCTCTGGAAACACCATATATTTT CASSQSTALSGNTIYF few TRBJ1-3 TRBV4-1 .
TGTGCCAGCAGCCTGGGACTAAGTCCTTACAATGAGCAGTTCTTC CASSLGLSPYNEQFF . TRBJ2-1 TRBV7-2 TRBD2